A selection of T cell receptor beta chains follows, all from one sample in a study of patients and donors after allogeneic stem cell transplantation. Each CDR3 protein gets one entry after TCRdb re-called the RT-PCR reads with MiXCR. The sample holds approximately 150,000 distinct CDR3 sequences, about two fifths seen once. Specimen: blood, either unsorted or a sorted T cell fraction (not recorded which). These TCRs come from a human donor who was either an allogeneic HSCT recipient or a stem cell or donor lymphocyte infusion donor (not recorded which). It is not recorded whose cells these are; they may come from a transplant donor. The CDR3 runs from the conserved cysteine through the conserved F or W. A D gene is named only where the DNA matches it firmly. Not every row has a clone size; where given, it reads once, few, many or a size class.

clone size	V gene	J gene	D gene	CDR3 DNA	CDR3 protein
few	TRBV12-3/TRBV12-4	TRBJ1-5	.	TGTGCCAGCAGTTTAATCTGGGCAGGGCCCAATCAGCCCCAGCATTTT	CASSLIWAGPNQPQHF
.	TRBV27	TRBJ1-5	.	TGTGCCACTTCCCCCTGGTGGCAGGGTGACAATCAGCCCCAGCATTTT	CATSPWWQGDNQPQHF
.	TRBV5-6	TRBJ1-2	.	TGTGCCAGCAGCTTGGTACCTCACGATGGCTACACCTTC	CASSLVPHDGYTF
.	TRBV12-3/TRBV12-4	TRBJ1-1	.	TGTGCCAGCACCCCGAAGGGTCGGGACACTGAAGCTTTCTTT	CASTPKGRDTEAFF
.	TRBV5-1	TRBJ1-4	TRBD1	TGCGCCAGCAGCTTGGCCACAGGGGCGACTGCGAAACTGTTTTTT	CASSLATGATAKLFF
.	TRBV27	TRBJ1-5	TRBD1	TGTGCCAGCAGTTCCCCAAGGACAGGACTGCAAACCCAGCATTTT	CASSSPRTGLQTQHF
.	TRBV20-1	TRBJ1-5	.	TGCAGTGCTGGACATCAGGGCCAGCCCCAGCATTTT	CSAGHQGQPQHF
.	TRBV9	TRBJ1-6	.	TGTGCCAGCAGCGTAGAAAGCACCTATAATTCACCCCTCCACTTT	CASSVESTYNSPLHF
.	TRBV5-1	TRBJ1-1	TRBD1	TGCGCCAGCAGCCCGACGATATGGAGACAGGGGAGTGGGACTGAAGCTTTCTTT	CASSPTIWRQGSGTEAFF
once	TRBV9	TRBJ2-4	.	TGTGCCAGCAGCCCCTTGGGGGTGGACATTCAGTACTTC	CASSPLGVDIQYF
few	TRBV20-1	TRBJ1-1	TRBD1	TGCAGTGTCAAATCCCGGGACAGCCGCTTGAACACTGAAGCTTTCTTT	CSVKSRDSRLNTEAFF
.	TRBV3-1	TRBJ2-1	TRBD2	TGTGCCAGCAGCCAAGATCCAGCGGGGTCCTACAATGAGCAGTTCTTC	CASSQDPAGSYNEQFF
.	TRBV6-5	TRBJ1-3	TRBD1	TGTGCCAGCAGTTACTCGGGGACAGCTGGAAACACCATATATTTT	CASSYSGTAGNTIYF
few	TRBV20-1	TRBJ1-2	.	TGCAGTGCTACCCTGACCCTCCCGTATGGCTACACCTTC	CSATLTLPYGYTF
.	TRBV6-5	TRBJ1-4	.	TGTGCCAGCAGTTTTACAGGGCCCAATAAAAAACTGTTTTTT	CASSFTGPNKKLFF
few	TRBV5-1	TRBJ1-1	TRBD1	TGCGCCAGCAGCGAGGGAACAGGGGTGAACACTGAAGCTTTCTTT	CASSEGTGVNTEAFF
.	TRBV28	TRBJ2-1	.	TGTGCCAGCTTCCACAGGAGCTCCTACAATGAGCAGTTCTTC	CASFHRSSYNEQFF
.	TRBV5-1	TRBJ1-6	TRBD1	TGCGCCAGCAGCTCGGGACAGACCCATAATTCACCCCTCCACTTT	CASSSGQTHNSPLHF
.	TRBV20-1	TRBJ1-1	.	TGCAGTGCGGGACCCATGGTGAACACTGAAGCTTTCTTT	CSAGPMVNTEAFF
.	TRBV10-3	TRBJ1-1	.	TGTGCCATCACTAGGGAGGTCAACACTGAAGCTTTCTTT	CAITREVNTEAFF
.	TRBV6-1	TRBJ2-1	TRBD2	TGTGCCAGCAGTGAATTGGGACTAGCCCCCCGGGGGGACAATGAGCAGTTCTTC	CASSELGLAPRGDNEQFF
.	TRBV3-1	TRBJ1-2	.	TGTGCCAGCAGCCAAGATCGGGGCAGACCCTATGGCTACACCTTC	CASSQDRGRPYGYTF
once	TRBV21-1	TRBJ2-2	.	TGTGCCAGCAGCAAAGAGGGCGGGAGCAACACCGGGGAGCTGTTTTTT	CASSKEGGSNTGELFF
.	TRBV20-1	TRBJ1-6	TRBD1	TGCAGTGCTCTGGACAGGGGGGAATCACCCCTCCACTTT	CSALDRGESPLHF